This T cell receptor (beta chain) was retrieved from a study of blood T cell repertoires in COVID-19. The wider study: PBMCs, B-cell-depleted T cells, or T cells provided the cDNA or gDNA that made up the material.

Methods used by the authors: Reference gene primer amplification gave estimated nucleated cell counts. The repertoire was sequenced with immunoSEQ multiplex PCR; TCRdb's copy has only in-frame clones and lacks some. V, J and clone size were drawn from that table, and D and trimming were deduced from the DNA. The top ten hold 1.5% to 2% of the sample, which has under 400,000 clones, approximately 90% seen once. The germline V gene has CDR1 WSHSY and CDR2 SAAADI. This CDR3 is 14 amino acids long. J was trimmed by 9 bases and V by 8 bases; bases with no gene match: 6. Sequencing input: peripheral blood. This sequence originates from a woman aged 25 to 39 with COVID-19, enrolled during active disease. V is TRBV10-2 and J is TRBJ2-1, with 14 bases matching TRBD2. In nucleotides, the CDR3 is TGCGCCAGCTCCGGACTAGCGGGGGGTATTGAGCAGTTCTTC. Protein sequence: CASSGLAGGIEQFF.